One and the same sample provided the 20 T cell receptor beta chains below, sequenced in a study of CD8 T cells in Susac syndrome. Random hexamers were used to reverse transcribe about 0.5 to 1 ug of RNA. In TCRdb, the immunoSEQ multiplex PCR reads were re-called with MiXCR into one record per CDR3 protein. The table includes 150,000 to 160,000 distinct CDR3 sequences, around 95% detected once. Sequenced sample: CD8+ T cells from PBMCs. These receptor sequences come from a human donor with multiple sclerosis.

The rearrangement uses TRBV20-1 and TRBJ1-2; D is possibly TRBD1 (6 bases). There are 13 residues in the CDR3. Germline V gives CDR1 DFQATT, CDR2 SNEGSKA (reference sequence). V was clipped by 0 bases and J by 8 bases, with 13 bases between them. CDR3 residues: CSAREEGDEGYTF. The CDR3 nucleotides are TGCAGTGCTAGAGAAGAGGGGGACGAGGGCTACACCTTC.

The V gene is TRBV2, the J gene TRBJ2-7; D may be TRBD2 (6 bases). The V gene's germline CDR1 is SNHLY and CDR2 FYNNEI. V was pared by 8 bases and J by 7 bases, with 15 bases between. The CDR3 covers 12 residues. DNA for the CDR3: TGTGCCAGCTGGAGCGGGCCGGGGGAGCAGTACTTC. Encoded protein: CASWSGPGEQYF.

The V call is TRBV15, the J call TRBJ1-2; D unresolved. The CDR3 runs to 15 residues. V gave up 1 base and J gave up 5 bases, with 14 bases separating them. CDR1 is LNHNV and CDR2 is YYDKDF in the germline V gene (reference sequence). This CDR3 reads CATSRVSLGQYGYTF. CDR3 nucleotide sequence: TGTGCCACCAGCAGAGTCTCTCTAGGCCAGTATGGCTACACCTTC.

The rearrangement uses TRBV13 and TRBJ2-2, with 7 nucleotides matching TRBD2. CDR3 size: 16 residues. V shed 5 bases and J 7 bases; nucleotides not matched to a gene: 13. Germline V gene data show CDR1 as PRHDT and CDR2 as FYEKMQ (reference sequence). The CDR3 loop reads CASSPTGTTLVGELFF. The CDR3 nucleotides are TGTGCCAGCAGCCCGACCGGGACTACGCTCGTCGGGGAGCTGTTTTTT.

CDR3 amino acids: CSANDRGTEAFF. Written as DNA, the CDR3 is TGCAGTGCCAATGACAGGGGCACTGAAGCTTTCTTT. The genes are TRBV20-1 and TRBJ1-1; TRBD1 matches at 8 bases. The V segment lost 6 bases and the J segment 4 bases; nucleotides outside the gene matches: 4. The CDR3 length is 12 residues. Germline V gives CDR1 DFQATT, CDR2 SNEGSKA (reference sequence).

This chain links TRBV9 with TRBJ2-1; no clear D gene. V shed 0 bases and J shed 10 bases, with 11 bases lying between them. Germline V gene lookup returns CDR1 SGDLS and CDR2 YYNGEE. This CDR3 region has 13 residues. CDR3 in DNA: TGTGCCAGCAGCGTAGAGCCGGCGTCCGAGCAGTTCTTC. Protein: CASSVEPASEQFF. Full variable domain (remainder filled in from reference TRBV9 and TRBJ2-1): DSGVTQTPKHLITATGQRVTLRCSPRSGDLSVYWYQQSLDQGLQFLIQYYNGEERAKGNILERFSAQQFPDLHSELNLSSLELGDSALYFCASSVEPASEQFFGPGTRLTVL.

The chain links TRBV20-1 to TRBJ1-1, with D tentatively TRBD1 (5 bases). The V and J ends lost 5 bases and 0 bases respectively, with 13 bases between them. Germline V gene lookup returns CDR1 DFQATT and CDR2 SNEGSKA (reference sequence). There are 14 residues in the CDR3. The CDR3 protein is CSARDGTLNTEAFF. The DNA of the CDR3 is TGCAGTGCTCGGGACGGCACCTTGAACACTGAAGCTTTCTTT.

The chain employs TRBV29-1 and TRBJ1-2; no clear D gene. The CDR3 is made up of 13 amino acids. Germline-derived CDR1 and CDR2 are SQVTM and ANQGSEA. V was clipped by 1 base and J by 6 bases, with 12 bases between them. The CDR3 reads CSVEVAADDGYTF. DNA of the CDR3: TGCAGCGTTGAAGTGGCTGCCGACGATGGCTACACCTTC.

The rearrangement links TRBV3-1 to TRBJ1-2, with 11 bases that match TRBD1. Germline lookup yields CDR1 LGHDT and CDR2 YNNKEL (reference sequence). The V and J ends lost 3 bases and 3 bases, in that order; junction bases with no gene match: 6. This CDR3 is built from 16 residues. The CDR3 nucleotides are TGTGCCAGCAGCCAGTCCGGGACAGGGGGATACTATGGCTACACCTTC. It translates to CASSQSGTGGYYGYTF.

V and J are TRBV30 and TRBJ2-2, with TRBD2 matching 8 bases. Unmatched junction bases numbered 14, after V lost 5 bases and J lost 6 bases. This CDR3 has 16 amino acids. Per germline, CDR1 GTSNPN and CDR2 SVGIG (reference sequence). CDR3 DNA: TGTGCCTGGGCGATGCCCGGGGGGGGCCTCCCCGGGGAGCTGTTTTTT. It encodes CAWAMPGGGLPGELFF.

The chain joins TRBV12-3 or TRBV12-4 to TRBJ2-1, with 7 positions matching TRBD2. The CDR3 is made up of 15 amino acids. Unmatched junction bases numbered 4, after V lost 2 bases and J lost 3 bases. CDR3 residues: CASSLSGGGYNEQFF. The CDR3 bases are TGTGCCAGCAGTTTAAGTGGGGGGGGCTACAATGAGCAGTTCTTC.

This clonotype was detected once. This chain joins TRBV5-1 and TRBJ2-1, with 8 bases that match TRBD2. This CDR3 is built from 14 residues. J was trimmed by 6 bases and V by 4 bases; bases with no gene match: 6. Germline assignment: CDR1 SGHRS and CDR2 YFSETQ. In nucleotides, the CDR3 is TGCGCCAGCAGCCAGGCGGGGGGTGGCAATGAGCAGTTCTTC. This sequence encodes CASSQAGGGNEQFF. Filled out from reference TRBV5-1 and TRBJ2-1, the complete variable domain reads KAGVTQTPRYLIKTRGQQVTLSCSPISGHRSVSWYQQTPGQGLQFLFEYFSETQRNKGNFPGRFSGRQFSNSRSEMNVSTLELGDSALYLCASSQAGGGNEQFFGPGTRLTVL.

The chain employs TRBV29-1 and TRBJ2-3; perhaps TRBD1 as D (5 bases). Between the trimmed V and J ends, which lost 2 bases and 2 bases, there was a span of 8 bases. Germline assignment: CDR1 SQVTM and CDR2 ANQGSEA. This CDR3 has 13 amino acids. The CDR3 DNA reads TGCAGCGTTGAACCAGGGAACACAGATACGCAGTATTTT. Translated: CSVEPGNTDTQYF.

This chain joins TRBV6-1 and TRBJ2-1; 13 bases fit TRBD2. The junction had 3 bases not matched to a gene; V was cut back by 5 bases and J by 2 bases. The CDR3 has 16 amino acids. The germline gives CDR1 MNHNS, CDR2 SASEGT. CDR3 sequence (DNA): TGTGCCAGCAGTACCGGGACTAGCGGGGCCTACAATGAGCAGTTCTTC. It codes for CASSTGTSGAYNEQFF.

The rearrangement uses TRBV3-1 and TRBJ2-7; D is tentatively TRBD1 or TRBD2 (5 bases each). V lost 0 bases, J lost 1 base, and 10 bases lay in between. The germline gives CDR1 LGHDT, CDR2 YNNKEL (reference sequence). The CDR3 sequence is 15 residues long. The CDR3 sequence: CASSQDPGASYEQYF. CDR3 nucleotide sequence: TGTGCCAGCAGCCAAGATCCCGGGGCTTCCTACGAGCAGTACTTC.

The chain uses TRBV6-5 and TRBJ2-3; no firm D call. V was trimmed by 5 bases and J by 1 base, leaving 4 bases between them. Germline values: CDR1 MNHEY, CDR2 SVGAGI. This CDR3 is built from 12 residues. In nucleotides, the CDR3 is TGTGCCAGCAGTGAGGGCACAGATACGCAGTATTTT. Translated: CASSEGTDTQYF.

The genes are TRBV3-1 and TRBJ2-2; D may be TRBD2 (6 bases). CDR1 LGHDT and CDR2 YNNKEL come from the germline V gene (reference sequence). The length of the CDR3 is 15 residues. With 0 bases removed from V and 6 bases from J, the gap between germline ends came to 11 bases. CDR3 protein: CASSQEMEGPGELFF. The DNA of the CDR3 is TGTGCCAGCAGCCAAGAGATGGAGGGTCCCGGGGAGCTGTTTTTT.

This clonotype is a singleton in its sample. The rearrangement uses TRBV20-1 and TRBJ1-1; TRBD1 matches at 7 bases. J gave up 1 base and V 6 bases, and 2 bases lay outside the gene matches. The germline V gene has CDR1 DFQATT and CDR2 SNEGSKA (reference sequence). The CDR3 runs 12 residues. CDR3 region: CSARQGNTEAFF. In DNA form, the CDR3 reads TGCAGTGCCAGACAGGGGAACACTGAAGCTTTCTTT.

The CDR3 DNA is TGTGCTAGTGGACTGGGGACAGGGGCAATCTATGGCTACACCTTC. This sequence encodes CASGLGTGAIYGYTF. This chain joins TRBV12-5 and TRBJ1-2; 10 positions match TRBD1. The CDR3 runs to 15 residues. Trimming at V came to 6 bases and at J to 4 bases, leaving 8 bases not matched to a gene. CDR1 and CDR2 (germline): LGHNT, FRNRAP.

This sequence joins TRBV29-1 and TRBJ1-1; TRBD1 aligns across 7 bases. The V segment lost 7 bases and the J segment 6 bases; nucleotides outside the gene matches: 14. CDR1 and CDR2 from the germline V gene are SQVTM and ANQGSEA. CDR3 length: 14 amino acids. CDR3 amino acids: CSATGVFMTPEAFF. The CDR3, as DNA: TGCAGCGCTACAGGGGTTTTTATGACCCCTGAAGCTTTCTTT.